A single TCR beta chain is shown here with its context. Its antigen is still unknown. This sample is part of a study of shared clonotypes between healthy human individuals. About the research overall: Per donor, three plates held CD4 naive cells, three held CD4 memory, two held CD8 naive and one held CD8 memory.

Study findings and constraints: Estimated clonotype richness was generally higher in naive than memory subsets. A limitation of the genetic and exposure-history diversity represented arose from few donors.

Splitting of each subset's genomic DNA was done evenly across several immunoSEQ plates. The repertoire was sequenced with immunoSEQ multiplex PCR; TCRdb's copy has only in-frame clones and lacks some. Of about 1.1 million clones in the sample, 60% to 80% were seen once. The CDR3 is 17 residues long. Germline CDR1 reads SGHRS; CDR2 reads YFSETQ. V lost 1 base to trimming and J lost 2 bases, with 16 bases between them. J is TRBJ1-5 and V is TRBV5-1, with D maybe TRBD1 (6 bases). This receptor was identified in a man between 18 and 35 years old in good health. Some clones in this sample may be carry-over from other donors' samples. Sequences were obtained from memory CD4+ T cells from PBMCs. Subset noted: CD45RA-negative fraction. The CDR3 region has the DNA TGCGCCAGCAGCTTGTTTCCGGGGGCGGTTGGCAATCAGCCCCAGCATTTT. Protein sequence: CASSLFPGAVGNQPQHF.